Presented here are 14 T cell receptor beta chains from one specimen sequenced in a study of graft-versus-host responses after intestinal transplantation. The method was immunoSEQ multiplex PCR; TCRdb's version includes in-frame clones alone and lacks a portion of them. The table includes tens of thousands of clones, 85% to 95% detected once. The input for sequencing was PBMCs, taken roughly 260 days after intestinal transplant. Source of these receptors: a human patient who received an intestinal transplant, so some T cells may come from the graft donor.

The chain carries TRBV25-1 and TRBJ2-7; 12 nucleotides line up with TRBD1. Germline trimming cut 3 bases from V and 2 bases from J; bases unmatched to any gene: 8. The CDR3 loop spans 17 amino acids. The germline V gene encodes CDR1 MGHDK and CDR2 SYGVNS. The CDR3 sequence is CASSDPGTGGETYEQYF. DNA for the CDR3: TGTGCCAGCAGTGATCCCGGGACAGGGGGCGAAACCTACGAGCAGTACTTC.

The chain combines TRBV6-6 with TRBJ1-2, with D unclear. Trimming pared 4 bases from V and 0 bases from J, leaving 9 bases between. This CDR3 has 14 residues. Germline V lookup: CDR1 MNHNY, CDR2 SVGAGI (reference sequence). CDR3 residues: CASSSERANYGYTF. The CDR3 region has the DNA TGTGCCAGCAGTTCCGAGAGGGCTAACTATGGCTACACCTTC.

The rearrangement joins TRBV5-6 to TRBJ1-1; no reliable D call. The V gene lost 3 bases and the J gene lost 7 bases, with 10 bases spanning the gap. Germline lookup yields CDR1 SGHDT and CDR2 YYEEEE. The CDR3 length is 12 residues. In DNA, the CDR3 is TGTGCCAGCAGCTCGGCAGGCCTTGAAGCTTTCTTT. Translation gives CASSSAGLEAFF. Together with reference TRBV5-6 and TRBJ1-1, the CDR3 gives the full variable domain: DAGVTQSPTHLIKTRGQQVTLRCSPKSGHDTVSWYQQALGQGPQFIFQYYEEEERQRGNFPDRFSGHQFPNYSSELNVNALLLGDSALYLCASSSAGLEAFFGQGTRLTVV.

V and J are TRBV4-1 and TRBJ1-1, with unresolved D. The germline CDR1 and CDR2 sequences are MGHRA and YSYEKL. The CDR3 length is 13 residues. Trimming cost V 4 bases and J 5 bases, with 11 bases left between them. The CDR3: CASSPLGDTEAFF. The CDR3 DNA reads TGCGCCAGCAGCCCCCTTGGGGATACTGAAGCTTTCTTT.

This chain joins TRBV21-1 and TRBJ2-5; TRBD2 was called by the table and not checked on the DNA. The end of the DNA is better explained by TRBJ2-7, so the J call may be wrong. TRBV21-1 has pseudogene status. The CDR3 runs to 12 residues. In DNA, the CDR3 is TGTGCCAGCAGCATGGAGGGGTACGAGCAGTACTTC. This translates into CASSMEGYEQYF.

V is TRBV5-6 and J is TRBJ1-4; maybe TRBD1 (6 bases). Germline lookup yields CDR1 SGHDT and CDR2 YYEEEE. The CDR3 has 14 residues. Between the trimmed V and J ends, which lost 4 bases and 4 bases, there was a span of 11 bases. Written as DNA, the CDR3 is TGTGCCAGCAGCCAGGGACAAGATAATGAAAAACTGTTTTTT. This gives the protein CASSQGQDNEKLFF.

The rearrangement links TRBV10-1 to TRBJ2-1; D remains unclear. V was clipped by 2 bases and J by 0 bases, with 20 bases between them. The length of the CDR3 is 19 residues. CDR1 and CDR2 from the germline V gene are WNHNN and SYGVQD (reference sequence). The CDR3 DNA is TGCGCCAGCAGTGAGCATTTCGGTCCGCCGGCCAGCTCCTACAATGAGCAGTTCTTC. As protein: CASSEHFGPPASSYNEQFF.

The rearrangement links TRBV6-1 to TRBJ2-7, with TRBD1 as a possible D gene (6 bases). CDR1 is MNHNS and CDR2 is SASEGT in the germline V gene. V lost 8 bases and J 6 bases, leaving 14 bases between the germline ends. The CDR3 runs to 12 residues. The CDR3 nucleotides read TGTGCCAGCGAGGGGGTACGGATCGAGCAGTACTTC. This sequence encodes CASEGVRIEQYF.

This clone has only one observation. The chain is built from TRBV5-4 and TRBJ2-7, with 9 nucleotides matching TRBD1. CDR3 length: 17 amino acids. The trim removed 6 bases at V and 0 bases at J, leaving 13 bases unmatched. Looked up from germline, CDR1 is SGHNT and CDR2 is YYREEE (reference sequence). The CDR3 is CASTLEGQGSSSYEQYF. The CDR3 DNA follows: TGTGCCAGCACCCTGGAAGGACAGGGGTCGAGCTCCTACGAGCAGTACTTC.

This CDR3 is CASSLADAGGVTYEQYF. CDR3 in DNA: TGTGCCAGCAGCTTGGCCGATGCGGGAGGGGTCACCTACGAGCAGTACTTC. The chain employs TRBV5-4 and TRBJ2-7, with 9 positions matching TRBD2. This CDR3 comprises 17 residues. J was trimmed by 2 bases and V by 0 bases; bases with no gene match: 9. The germline V gene encodes CDR1 SGHNT and CDR2 YYREEE (reference sequence).

This chain uses TRBV6-1 with TRBJ2-7, with 7 positions matching TRBD2. V lost 2 bases to trimming and J lost 2 bases; unmatched junction nucleotides: 6. Per the germline V gene, CDR1 is MNHNS and CDR2 is SASEGT. This CDR3 has 15 residues. The CDR3 spells CASSEYAGVAYEQYF. The CDR3 nucleotides read TGTGCCAGCAGTGAATACGCGGGAGTCGCCTACGAGCAGTACTTC.

This clone was counted a single time. The chain is built from TRBV28 and TRBJ2-7, with TRBD2 matching 9 bases. Trimming removed 5 bases from V and 2 bases from J; junction bases left unmatched: 10. This CDR3 has 16 amino acids. Germline CDR1 MDHEN, CDR2 SYDVKM. DNA for the CDR3: TGTGCCAGCAGTGCACTAACTAGCGGGTTTACCTACGAGCAGTACTTC. Translation gives CASSALTSGFTYEQYF.

The chain couples TRBV7-9 to TRBJ2-7; 10 bases are shared with TRBD2. Germline CDR1 is SEHNR and CDR2 is FQNEAQ (reference sequence). The CDR3 extends over 17 amino acids. V lost 4 bases, J lost 0 bases, and 9 bases stayed unmatched. This CDR3 is CASSSLAGPLPSYEQYF. DNA of the CDR3: TGTGCCAGCAGCTCACTAGCGGGACCCTTACCCTCCTACGAGCAGTACTTC.

The V call is TRBV25-1, the J call TRBJ1-5; no clear D gene. The CDR3 covers 12 residues. V gave up 4 bases and J gave up 3 bases, with 4 bases separating them. Germline assignment: CDR1 MGHDK and CDR2 SYGVNS. CDR3 nucleotides: TGTGCCAGCAGTGCGATCAATCAGCCCCAGCATTTT. Amino acids: CASSAINQPQHF.